A single sample gave rise to the 32 T cell receptor beta chains below, sequenced in a study of blood T cell repertoires in COVID-19. Some clones are missing from TCRdb's copy, which holds only in-frame ones; the method was immunoSEQ multiplex PCR. The sample records roughly 140,000 clones, more than 65% being singletons. Input material: peripheral blood. Receptor source: a man aged 55 to 70 with acute or convalescent COVID-19.

This clone was seen a handful of times. The chain recombines TRBV18 with TRBJ2-1; a weak D match, TRBD1 (5 bases). The CDR3 totals 15 residues. V lost 2 bases, J lost 6 bases, and 14 bases lay in between. Germline CDR1 reads KGHSH; CDR2 reads LQKENI. The DNA for the CDR3 is TGTGCCAGCTCACCAACCAGACAGTCCCCCAATGAGCAGTTCTTC. Amino acid sequence: CASSPTRQSPNEQFF. The complete variable domain, with remaining parts taken from reference TRBV18 and TRBJ2-1, reads NAGVMQNPRHLVRRRGQEARLRCSPMKGHSHVYWYRQLPEEGLKFMVYLQKENIIDESGMPKERFSAEFPKEGPSILRIQQVVRGDSAAYFCASSPTRQSPNEQFFGPGTRLTVL.

This chain links TRBV11-3 with TRBJ2-7; the match to TRBD2 covers 8 bases. The germline gives CDR1 SGHNT, CDR2 YENEEA. The CDR3 covers 13 residues. V lost 4 bases and J lost 6; bases outside the gene matches: 5. CDR3 amino acids: CASSWGLDSEQYF. CDR3 nucleotide sequence: TGTGCCAGCAGCTGGGGACTAGACTCCGAGCAGTACTTC.

The gene calls are TRBV18 and TRBJ2-7; D is perhaps TRBD1 (6 bases). Germline V CDR1 and CDR2: KGHSH, LQKENI. Trimming took off 3 bases at V and 2 bases at J, with 8 bases between the two ends. This CDR3 has 13 amino acids. The chain's CDR3 is CASSPGQTYEQYF. DNA of the CDR3: TGTGCCAGCTCACCGGGACAAACCTACGAGCAGTACTTC.

This chain uses TRBV5-1 with TRBJ2-1, with 10 bases matching TRBD2. CDR3 length: 16 residues. CDR1 is SGHRS, CDR2 YFSETQ, per germline. V lost 1 base, J lost 4 bases, and 5 bases stayed unmatched. This CDR3 is CASSLSGTSEYNEQFF. DNA of the CDR3: TGCGCCAGCAGCTTGAGTGGGACTAGCGAGTACAATGAGCAGTTCTTC.

The V gene is TRBV28, the J gene TRBJ2-1; the D is unclear. This CDR3 has 11 amino acids. Per the germline V gene, CDR1 is MDHEN and CDR2 is SYDVKM. Trimming cost V 5 bases and J 7 bases, with 6 bases left between them. CDR3 region: CASSQLNEQFF. CDR3 coding DNA: TGTGCCAGCAGTCAACTAAATGAGCAGTTCTTC.

The chain uses TRBV6-5 and TRBJ2-5; TRBD1 is a possible D gene (6 bases). The CDR3 runs 14 residues. The V and J ends lost 10 bases and 4 bases respectively, with 19 bases between them. Germline V gene data show CDR1 as MNHEY and CDR2 as SVGAGI. Here the CDR3 DNA reads TGTGCCACCTCGGCAGGGGCGACCTCAGAGACCCAGTACTTC. It codes for CATSAGATSETQYF.

This clone was observed a few times. The CDR3, as DNA: TGTGCCAGCAGCTCCTGGACTAGCGGGACCTATGAGCAGTTCTTC. Its protein product is CASSSWTSGTYEQFF. The chain has TRBV7-6 and TRBJ2-1; 12 nucleotides align to TRBD2. CDR3 length: 15 residues. The J segment lost 8 bases and the V segment lost 4 bases, leaving 6 bases of the junction unmatched. Germline V gene lookup returns CDR1 SGHVS and CDR2 FNYEAQ.

This chain connects TRBV19 to TRBJ1-2; 9 positions match TRBD1. CDR1 and CDR2 from the germline V gene are LNHDA and SQIVND (reference sequence). Germline trimming cut 7 bases from V and 7 bases from J; bases unmatched to any gene: 10. The CDR3 is 14 amino acids. The CDR3 DNA follows: TGTGCCAGTAACCCGACAGGGGGTGTGGGTGGCTACACCTTC. It yields the protein CASNPTGGVGGYTF.

This chain links TRBV10-3 with TRBJ1-3, with D perhaps TRBD1 (5 bases). The germline V gene encodes CDR1 ENHRY and CDR2 SYGVKD. This CDR3 has 15 amino acids. Trimming took off 8 bases at V and 0 bases at J, with 14 bases between the two ends. The CDR3 is CAIQQRGSSGNTIYF. The CDR3, as DNA: TGTGCCATCCAACAACGGGGGTCCTCTGGAAACACCATATATTTT.

The chain joins TRBV5-5 to TRBJ2-3; TRBD2 matches at 7 bases. The germline V gene has CDR1 SGHKS and CDR2 YYEKEE (reference sequence). Trimming cost V 3 bases and J 2 bases; bases outside gene matches: 12. The length of the CDR3 is 17 residues. CDR3: CASSSATPGLYTDTQYF. The CDR3, as DNA: TGTGCCAGCAGCTCGGCCACCCCGGGACTATACACAGATACGCAGTATTTT.

The chain couples TRBV7-2 to TRBJ2-1; 9 nucleotides match TRBD2. Per germline, CDR1 SGHTA and CDR2 FQGNSA. The V gene end was trimmed by 1 base and the J gene end by 6 bases; junction bases not matched to a gene: 1. The CDR3 has 14 amino acids. CDR3 in amino acids: CASSLGLAVNEQFF. CDR3 nucleotides: TGTGCCAGCAGCTTAGGACTAGCGGTCAATGAGCAGTTCTTC. The full variable domain, rest sourced from reference TRBV7-2 and TRBJ2-1, is GAGVSQSPSNKVTEKGKDVELRCDPISGHTALYWYRQSLGQGLEFLIYFQGNSAPDKSGLPSDRFSAERTGGSVSTLTIQRTQQEDSAVYLCASSLGLAVNEQFFGPGTRLTVL.

Note on this clone: This specimen includes other DNA sequences encoding the same CDR3. The genes are TRBV2 and TRBJ1-5; D remains unclear. This CDR3 region has 14 residues. V shed 1 base and J shed 1 base, with 5 bases lying between them. Per germline, CDR1 SNHLY and CDR2 FYNNEI. The CDR3 sequence: CASSEGQSNQPQHF. The CDR3 DNA reads TGTGCCAGCAGTGAAGGTCAGAGCAATCAGCCCCAGCATTTT.

The chain links TRBV3-1 (or the pseudogene TRBV3-2) to TRBJ1-2, with 11 bases aligning to TRBD1. V shed 3 bases, J shed 8 bases, and the junction held 8 bases outside the gene matches. Germline V gene data show CDR1 as LGHDT and CDR2 as YNNKEL (reference sequence). This CDR3 has 15 amino acids. The CDR3 reads CASSQGDRGLTGYTF. Here the CDR3 DNA reads TGTGCCAGCAGCCAGGGGGACAGGGGGTTAACAGGCTACACCTTC.

CDR3 in DNA: TGTGCCAGCAAACTAGCGGGAGGGGTCGAGCAGTACTTC. Encoded protein: CASKLAGGVEQYF. The chain has TRBV25-1 and TRBJ2-7; 13 nucleotides line up with TRBD2. CDR1 and CDR2 (germline): MGHDK, SYGVNS. The CDR3 runs 13 residues. The V segment lost 7 bases and the J segment 6 bases; nucleotides outside the gene matches: 3.

This clone has just a few counts. This chain links TRBV28 with TRBJ1-2; D may be TRBD1 (6 bases). The CDR3 totals 15 residues. Germline assignment: CDR1 MDHEN and CDR2 SYDVKM. With 5 bases removed from V and 3 bases from J, the gap between germline ends came to 16 bases. In DNA, the CDR3 is TGTGCCAGCAGTACAGGTGGGGGGGCCGACTATGGCTACACCTTC. It translates to CASSTGGGADYGYTF.

The J gene is TRBJ2-3, the V gene TRBV18; 14 bases are a match to TRBD2. Germline loops: CDR1 KGHSH, CDR2 LQKENI. The CDR3 runs 17 residues. V was pared by 0 bases and J by 4 bases, with 3 bases of the junction left unmatched. Here the CDR3 reads CASSPPGLAGVSDTQYF. Written as DNA, the CDR3 is TGTGCCAGCTCACCACCGGGACTAGCGGGAGTATCAGATACGCAGTATTTT.

CDR3 amino acids: CASSLLAGVYF. CDR3 nucleotide sequence: TGTGCCAGCAGCTTGCTAGCGGGAGTATACTTC. This sequence joins TRBV7-9 and TRBJ2-7, with 10 positions matching TRBD2. With 3 bases clipped from V and 13 bases from J, the junction kept 3 bases outside the gene matches. This CDR3 region has 11 residues. Germline CDR1 is SEHNR and CDR2 is FQNEAQ (reference sequence).

The chain's CDR3 is CATPTSGDYSANYNEQFF. In nucleotides, the CDR3 is TGTGCCACCCCGACTAGCGGGGATTATTCAGCCAACTACAATGAGCAGTTCTTC. The genes are TRBV9 and TRBJ2-1; 11 bases align to TRBD2. The CDR3 totals 18 residues. Trimming removed 9 bases from V and 3 bases from J; junction bases left unmatched: 17. From germline, CDR1 is SGDLS and CDR2 YYNGEE.

The chain has TRBV2 and TRBJ2-2; D remains ambiguous. The CDR3 is made up of 13 amino acids. CDR1 SNHLY and CDR2 FYNNEI come from the germline V gene. The V gene lost 6 bases and the J gene lost 6 bases, with 11 bases spanning the gap. In nucleotides, the CDR3 is TGTGCCAGCAGGGCGGCCCCGCCCGGGGAGCTGTTTTTT. Its protein is CASRAAPPGELFF.

This chain joins TRBV7-8 and TRBJ2-7; 7 positions match TRBD2. CDR3 size: 16 residues. V was clipped by 1 base and J by 0 bases; unmatched bases: 6. Germline V gene sequence: CDR1 SGHVS, CDR2 FQNEAQ. CDR3: CASSLGTSGDSYEQYF. Here the CDR3 DNA reads TGTGCCAGCAGCTTAGGAACAAGCGGGGACTCCTACGAGCAGTACTTC.

The chain links TRBV19 to TRBJ2-5, with D tentatively TRBD2 (6 bases). Trimming cost V 8 bases and J 4 bases, with 14 bases left between them. The CDR3 covers 13 residues. Germline assignment: CDR1 LNHDA and CDR2 SQIVND (reference sequence). The CDR3 coding sequence is TGTGCCAGTGGGGACTCCAGCAGAGAGACCCAGTACTTC. Translation gives CASGDSSRETQYF.

The chain uses TRBV28 and TRBJ2-1, with 12 positions matching TRBD2. The CDR3 totals 14 residues. CDR1 MDHEN and CDR2 SYDVKM come from the germline V gene. J gave up 7 bases and V 10 bases, and 8 bases lay outside the gene matches. The CDR3 spells CAIRLAGEVNEQFF. The CDR3 nucleotides are TGTGCCATCCGACTAGCGGGAGAGGTTAATGAGCAGTTCTTC.

This chain uses TRBV10-3 with TRBJ1-2; TRBD1 aligns across 11 bases. This CDR3 is 13 amino acids long. V lost 6 bases to trimming and J lost 6 bases; unmatched junction nucleotides: 3. Germline CDR1 ENHRY, CDR2 SYGVKD. CDR3 protein: CAIRRTGGDGYTF. The CDR3 DNA reads as TGTGCCATCAGGCGGACAGGGGGCGATGGCTACACCTTC.

This chain joins TRBV6-5 and TRBJ2-1; 9 bases are a match to TRBD1. CDR1 MNHEY and CDR2 SVGAGI come from the germline V gene. V dropped 2 bases and J dropped 5; count of bases not matched to a gene: 1. This CDR3 spans 14 amino acids. The chain's CDR3 is CASSYGTGNNEQFF. CDR3 nucleotide sequence: TGTGCCAGCAGTTACGGGACAGGGAACAATGAGCAGTTCTTC.

Points on this clone: Other DNA sequences from this sample encode an identical CDR3 as well. The chain carries TRBV9 and TRBJ1-3; tentatively, D is TRBD1 (6 bases). Trimming shortened V by 2 bases and J by 1 base, and 10 bases separated the two germline ends. CDR3 length: 15 amino acids. Germline V gene data show CDR1 as SGDLS and CDR2 as YYNGEE. This chain's CDR3 is CASSVTGSSGNTIYF. CDR3 sequence (DNA): TGTGCCAGCAGCGTCACAGGGTCGTCTGGAAACACCATATATTTT.

The gene calls are TRBV4-1 and TRBJ2-3; 7 positions match TRBD2. After removal of 4 bases from V and 6 bases from J, the junction contained 4 bases not matched to a gene. The germline CDR1 and CDR2 sequences are MGHRA and YSYEKL. The CDR3 consists of 13 residues. The CDR3 spells CASSRAGADTQYF. The CDR3 DNA sequence: TGCGCCAGCAGCCGGGCGGGAGCGGATACGCAGTATTTT.

Written as DNA, the CDR3 is TGTGCCAGCAGCGTAGGGATTGGGAGACCTAACTCTGGAAACACCATATATTTT. It encodes CASSVGIGRPNSGNTIYF. The chain couples TRBV9 to TRBJ1-3; the D is unclear. CDR3 size: 18 residues. Germline V gene lookup returns CDR1 SGDLS and CDR2 YYNGEE. V dropped 0 bases and J dropped 0 bases, with 16 bases sitting between them.

The rearrangement uses TRBV11-2 and TRBJ2-7; TRBD1 matches at 8 bases. Germline CDR1 and CDR2: SGHAT and FQNNGV. With 7 bases clipped from V and 3 bases from J, the junction kept 8 bases outside the gene matches. This CDR3 spans 14 amino acids. CDR3 in DNA: TGTGCCAGCACCCAGGACAGGGCGAACTACGAGCAGTACTTC. This gives the protein CASTQDRANYEQYF. The full variable domain, completed using reference TRBV11-2 and TRBJ2-7, is EAGVAQSPRYKIIEKRQSVAFWCNPISGHATLYWYQQILGQGPKLLIQFQNNGVVDDSQLPKDRFSAERLKGVDSTLKIQPAKLEDSAVYLCASTQDRANYEQYFGPGTRLTVT.

This sequence joins TRBV23-1 and TRBJ2-1; 7 bases align to TRBD1. TRBV23-1 is noted as an ORF with a role that remains uncertain. Trimming at V came to 2 bases and at J to 4 bases, leaving 2 bases not matched to a gene. The CDR3 covers 14 residues. CDR3 bases: TGCGCCAGCAGTCAACCGACAGGGTACAATGAGCAGTTCTTC. Its protein product is CASSQPTGYNEQFF.

The rearrangement joins TRBV27 to TRBJ1-4; TRBD1 matches at 7 bases. The CDR3 has 14 amino acids. CDR1 MNHEY and CDR2 SMNVEV come from the germline V gene (reference sequence). Trimming took 5 bases from V and 7 from J; bases not matched to a gene: 7. The CDR3, as DNA: TGTGCCAGCAGTAGGTACAGGGGTGGTGAAAAACTGTTTTTT. It translates to CASSRYRGGEKLFF.

V is TRBV27 and J is TRBJ1-6, with no clear D. The V end was cut by 2 bases, the J end by 7 bases, with 3 bases between. Germline loops: CDR1 MNHEY, CDR2 SMNVEV (reference sequence). This CDR3 is 12 amino acids long. CDR3 coding DNA: TGTGCCAGCAGTTTACAAAATTCACCCCTCCACTTT. Residues: CASSLQNSPLHF.

The chain combines TRBV2 with TRBJ2-7, with 10 bases identical to TRBD2. CDR3 length equals 14 residues. The germline CDR1 and CDR2 sequences are SNHLY and FYNNEI. J was trimmed by 1 base and V by 4 bases; bases with no gene match: 1. CDR3 protein: CASSVAGGSYEQYF. In DNA, the CDR3 is TGTGCCAGCAGTGTAGCGGGAGGTTCCTACGAGCAGTACTTC.